This TCR beta chain appears in the sequencing data of a study of blood T cell repertoires in COVID-19. As for the study in general: The analysed material was cDNA or gDNA that came from T cells, B-cell-depleted T cells, or PBMCs.

V was trimmed by 4 bases and J by 7 bases, leaving 12 bases between them. Germline V lookup: CDR1 SGDLS, CDR2 YYNGEE. The CDR3 covers 13 residues. Original processing notes: The assay estimated nucleated cells by amplifying reference gene primers. Method: immunoSEQ multiplex PCR; TCRdb's copy keeps in-frame clones and lacks some. The V and J calls and clone size were taken over from that table, and D and trimming were inferred from the DNA. The table has some 98,000 clones, approximately 82% seen once; the top ten hold 8% to 13%. The chain links TRBV9 to TRBJ2-1, with a weak D call TRBD2 (6 bases). The sequencing input was peripheral blood. This receptor was identified in a man between 65 and 85 years old with acute or convalescent COVID-19. Here the CDR3 DNA reads TGTGCCAGCAGCAAGGAGGGAAATAATGAGCAGTTCTTC. It encodes CASSKEGNNEQFF.